This T cell receptor beta chain was obtained from a study of T cells in tuberculosis. Study-level background: IGRA-negative adolescents, IGRA-positive adolescents with latent tuberculosis and adults with active tuberculosis formed this South African cohort. Study conclusions and caveats: Samples were chosen by availability of cryopreserved specimens.

Tuberculin skin test and IGRA determined adolescents' latent tuberculosis status at entry. On this clone itself: No antigen is known for it.

The table came from immunoSEQ multiplex PCR; TCRdb's copy has only in-frame clones and leaves some out. Found here are around 43,000 clones, 95% of them singletons; the top ten hold about 3.7%. The source of this sequence is a donor between 10 and 35 years old with latent tuberculosis or without tuberculosis infection. The sample taken for sequencing was PBMCs.

DNA of the CDR3: TGTGCCAGCAGTCGACGGAGGGGCGGGACTGAAGCTTTCTTT. As protein: CASSRRRGGTEAFF. This chain connects TRBV27 to TRBJ1-1, with D maybe TRBD1 (5 bases). CDR1 is MNHEY, CDR2 SMNVEV, per germline (reference sequence). The CDR3 consists of 14 residues. V lost 5 bases and J 5 bases, leaving 15 bases between the germline ends.